The 16 T cell receptor beta chains in this list originate from one sample, sequenced in a study of cytomegalovirus exposure and HLA in healthy donors. The PCR was carried out with 60 Vbeta primers and 13 Jbeta primers. The data were produced by immunoSEQ multiplex PCR, yet TCRdb's version contains in-frame clones alone and is incomplete. Among roughly 150,000 clones listed, roughly 73% were seen once. Sequencing was carried out using PBMCs. The receptors here all came from a woman aged 18-30 years in good health and CMV-seronegative.

This clone was picked up one time. The chain combines TRBV19 with TRBJ1-1; D might be TRBD1 (5 bases). Germline CDR1 and CDR2: LNHDA and SQIVND (reference sequence). This CDR3 contains 15 residues. With 5 bases removed from V and 2 bases from J, the gap between germline ends came to 15 bases. CDR3 coding DNA: TGTGCCAGTAGTCGATACACGACAGTAAACACTGAAGCTTTCTTT. Its protein product is CASSRYTTVNTEAFF.

The chain recombines TRBV10-3 with TRBJ1-1; TRBD1 might be the D (5 bases). Looked up from germline, CDR1 is ENHRY and CDR2 is SYGVKD. V was trimmed by 2 bases and J by 5 bases, leaving 12 bases between them. CDR3 length: 14 amino acids. The CDR3 spells CAISERAGRTEAFF. The CDR3 DNA reads as TGTGCCATCAGTGAGAGGGCAGGGCGTACTGAAGCTTTCTTT.

The rearrangement links TRBV7-8 to TRBJ2-3; tentative D call: TRBD1 (5 bases). Germline V gene data show CDR1 as SGHVS and CDR2 as FQNEAQ. The CDR3 loop spans 13 amino acids. Between the trimmed V and J ends, which lost 5 bases and 5 bases, there was a span of 11 bases. The DNA for the CDR3 is TGTGCCAGCAGCCAGGGTAATTTAGATACGCAGTATTTT. It yields the protein CASSQGNLDTQYF.

The rearrangement joins TRBV27 to TRBJ1-6, with 10 positions matching TRBD1. From germline, CDR1 is MNHEY and CDR2 SMNVEV (reference sequence). CDR3 length equals 18 residues. The ends lost 7 bases at V and 4 bases at J; junction bases unmatched: 13. The CDR3 bases are TGTGCCAGCAAACCCTTCTCCGGGACAGGGGCGTATAATTCACCCCTCCACTTT. Translation: CASKPFSGTGAYNSPLHF.

CDR3 DNA sequence: TGCGCCAGCAGCCAAGGGACTAGCATGTCCCACGAGCAGTACTTC. It translates to CASSQGTSMSHEQYF. The rearrangement uses TRBV4-3 and TRBJ2-7; 8 nucleotides line up with TRBD2. The V gene's germline CDR1 is LGHNA and CDR2 YSLEER. V shed 1 base, J shed 5 bases, and the junction held 7 bases outside the gene matches. The CDR3 is made up of 15 amino acids.

The chain joins TRBV4-2 to TRBJ1-1; 7 nucleotides match TRBD1. The V gene's germline CDR1 is LGHNA and CDR2 YNFKEQ. V lost 3 bases and J lost 6; bases outside the gene matches: 10. The CDR3 sequence is 15 residues long. The CDR3 DNA sequence: TGTGCCAGCAGCCACCCGGACAGGTTTCGGGCTGAAGCTTTCTTT. Protein sequence: CASSHPDRFRAEAFF.

The chain recombines TRBV18 with TRBJ1-5, with a possible D match to TRBD1 (5 bases). Germline CDR1 KGHSH, CDR2 LQKENI. The V gene lost 3 bases and the J gene lost 0 bases, with 12 bases spanning the gap. The CDR3 has 16 residues. The CDR3 region has the DNA TGTGCCAGCTCACCTTCTTGGGGCAATAGCAATCAGCCCCAGCATTTT. Protein: CASSPSWGNSNQPQHF.

The chain is built from TRBV15 and TRBJ2-1; 12 bases map to TRBD2. J gave up 6 bases and V 0 bases, and 3 bases lay outside the gene matches. This CDR3 comprises 16 residues. The V gene's germline CDR1 is LNHNV and CDR2 YYDKDF (reference sequence). CDR3 loop: CATSRETSGGRNEQFF. The CDR3 nucleotides read TGTGCCACCAGCAGAGAAACTAGCGGGGGGCGCAATGAGCAGTTCTTC.

The genes are TRBV6-5 and TRBJ2-7; maybe TRBD2 (6 bases). Germline lookup yields CDR1 MNHEY and CDR2 SVGAGI. Trimming shortened V by 6 bases and J by 0 bases, and 15 bases separated the two germline ends. CDR3 length equals 15 residues. The CDR3 protein is CASSRHQGGSYEQYV. CDR3 nucleotide sequence: TGTGCCAGCAGCCGACACCAGGGAGGCTCCTACGAGCAGTACGTC.

V usage is TRBV25-1 and J usage is TRBJ1-4; D remains ambiguous. Trimming cost V 6 bases and J 8 bases, with 16 bases left between them. The germline V gene has CDR1 MGHDK and CDR2 SYGVNS. The CDR3 is 14 residues long. The DNA for the CDR3 is TGTGCCAGCAGGAAGGCGGGTAGTAGAGAAAAACTGTTTTTT. Residues: CASRKAGSREKLFF.

V usage is TRBV28 and J usage is TRBJ2-5; 12 nucleotides match TRBD2. With V trimmed by 6 bases and J by 4 bases, 0 bases remained unmatched. This CDR3 contains 13 residues. Germline V lookup: CDR1 MDHEN, CDR2 SYDVKM. CDR3 residues: CASRLAGGETQYF. CDR3 coding DNA: TGTGCCAGCAGACTAGCGGGGGGAGAGACCCAGTACTTC.

V is TRBV7-9 and J is TRBJ2-7; 10 bases map to TRBD2. The CDR3 covers 15 residues. Trimming at V came to 4 bases and at J to 7 bases, leaving 10 bases not matched to a gene. Germline V lookup: CDR1 SEHNR, CDR2 FQNEAQ (reference sequence). CDR3 sequence (DNA): TGTGCCAGCAGCTCGTATATAGCGGGAGGAGGAGAGCAGTACGTC. This codes for CASSSYIAGGGEQYV.

The gene calls are TRBV14 and TRBJ1-2, with TRBD1 identical over 11 bases. The CDR3 totals 15 residues. The ends lost 0 bases at V and 8 bases at J; junction bases unmatched: 5. Germline loops: CDR1 SGHDN, CDR2 FVKESK. CDR3 nucleotides: TGTGCCAGCAGCCAAGAAAGGGGACAGGGGGACGGCTACACCTTC. Its translation is CASSQERGQGDGYTF. Looking up the rest from reference TRBV14 and TRBJ1-2 gives the full variable domain: EAGVTQFPSHSVIEKGQTVTLRCDPISGHDNLYWYRRVMGKEIKFLLHFVKESKQDESGMPNNRFLAERTGGTYSTLKVQPAELEDSGVYFCASSQERGQGDGYTFGSGTRLTVV.

This clone occurred a few times. The gene calls are TRBV4-3 and TRBJ1-4; tentatively, D is TRBD1 (5 bases). V lost 0 bases to trimming and J lost 7 bases, with 12 bases between them. CDR3 size: 15 residues. In germline, CDR1 is LGHNA, CDR2 YSLEER. The CDR3 DNA follows: TGCGCCAGCAGCCAAGAGGGGGGGTTAGGTGAAAAACTGTTTTTT. Its translation is CASSQEGGLGEKLFF.

This chain uses TRBV18 with TRBJ1-4, with D perhaps TRBD1 (6 bases). Germline-derived CDR1 and CDR2 are KGHSH and LQKENI. The CDR3 is 14 amino acids. V was shortened by 2 bases and J by 5 bases, with 9 bases between the two germline ends. CDR3 bases: TGTGCCAGCTCACCAGGGGGCGCGAATGAAAAACTGTTTTTT. Its protein product is CASSPGGANEKLFF.

This rearrangement joins TRBV27 to TRBJ1-2; the D gene is possibly TRBD1 (5 bases). The CDR3 consists of 14 residues. V dropped 5 bases and J dropped 4 bases, with 14 bases sitting between them. Germline loops: CDR1 MNHEY, CDR2 SMNVEV (reference sequence). The CDR3 region has the DNA TGTGCCAGCAGTCCCCTGGGGGGACCCTATGGCTACACCTTC. It is translated as CASSPLGGPYGYTF.